The 23 T cell receptor beta chains reported below all come from one sample, sequenced in a study of OX40 agonist ivuxolimab in advanced cancers. This table comes from immunoSEQ multiplex PCR, and its TCRdb copy is limited to in-frame clones, with some not included. Of about 63,000 clones listed, about four fifths are singletons. Sequences were derived from CD4+ or CD8+ T cells sorted from blood, sampled in a trial of the OX40 agonist ivuxolimab. The source of these receptors is an adult with an advanced solid tumor such as melanoma, head and neck, liver or kidney cancer.

The chain recombines TRBV19 with TRBJ1-6, with no clear D. CDR1 is LNHDA, CDR2 SQIVND, per germline (reference sequence). The V end lost 3 bases, the J end lost 7 bases, and 16 bases lay between the germline ends. The CDR3 is made up of 16 amino acids. CDR3 loop: CASSIGSKPVNSPLHF. The CDR3 nucleotides are TGTGCCAGTAGTATTGGGTCTAAACCAGTGAATTCACCCCTCCACTTT. The full variable domain, its missing parts supplied by reference TRBV19 and TRBJ1-6, is DGGITQSPKYLFRKEGQNVTLSCEQNLNHDAMYWYRQDPGQGLRLIYYSQIVNDFQKGDIAEGYSVSREKKESFPLTVTSAQKNPTAFYLCASSIGSKPVNSPLHFGNGTRLTVT.

The count of this clone is one. The J gene is TRBJ2-1, the V gene TRBV11-3, with a weak D call TRBD2 (5 bases). CDR1 is SGHNT and CDR2 is YENEEA in the germline V gene. The CDR3 has 14 amino acids. Trimming left V 0 bases short and J 8 bases short, with 11 bases between. CDR3: CASSLDGVSDEQFF. The CDR3 DNA reads as TGTGCCAGCAGCTTAGATGGGGTTAGCGATGAGCAGTTCTTC.

V usage is TRBV11-1 and J usage is TRBJ2-3, with 11 bases that match TRBD2. The CDR3 extends over 16 amino acids. The V gene end was trimmed by 3 bases and the J gene end by 5 bases; junction bases not matched to a gene: 7. The V gene's germline CDR1 is SGHAT and CDR2 FQDESV (reference sequence). The CDR3 nucleotides read TGTGCCAGCAGCTTTACTAGCGGGGGTTATGGAGATACGCAGTATTTT. Translating it yields CASSFTSGGYGDTQYF.

V is TRBV19 and J is TRBJ1-2; maybe TRBD1 (6 bases). Trimming shortened V by 2 bases and J by 3 bases, and 19 bases separated the two germline ends. Germline-derived CDR1 and CDR2 are LNHDA and SQIVND (reference sequence). CDR3 length: 17 amino acids. In nucleotides, the CDR3 is TGTGCCAGTAGTATAACGGCATGGGGGCAGACTTACTATGGCTACACCTTC. Residues: CASSITAWGQTYYGYTF.

The CDR3 loop is CASSLRGTGGIGELFF. DNA of the CDR3: TGTGCCAGCAGCCTTCGTGGGACAGGGGGCATCGGGGAGCTGTTTTTT. This rearrangement joins TRBV9 to TRBJ2-2; 12 nucleotides agree with TRBD1. V dropped 4 bases and J dropped 7; count of bases not matched to a gene: 8. The CDR3 extends over 16 amino acids. The germline CDR1 and CDR2 sequences are SGDLS and YYNGEE.

The V gene is TRBV19, the J gene TRBJ1-3, with TRBD1 identical over 7 bases. V shed 6 bases and J 1 base; nucleotides not matched to a gene: 9. This CDR3 is built from 16 residues. Germline V gene sequence: CDR1 LNHDA, CDR2 SQIVND (reference sequence). CDR3 amino acids: CASRRGDRQSGNTIYF. The CDR3, as DNA: TGTGCCAGTAGGAGAGGGGACAGACAATCTGGAAACACCATATATTTT.

CDR3 in DNA: TGTGCCAGCAGCTTGCTTCTCCAACCGGGGAATAGCAATCAGCCCCAGCATTTT. Its protein product is CASSLLLQPGNSNQPQHF. The gene calls are TRBV5-8 and TRBJ1-5, with D hard to call. The germline V gene encodes CDR1 SGHTS and CDR2 YDEGEE. The V end was cut by 1 base, the J end by 0 bases, with 17 bases between. This CDR3 comprises 18 residues.

The chain has TRBV2 and TRBJ1-2, with 9 bases lining up with TRBD1. V was clipped by 4 bases and J by 7 bases; unmatched bases: 7. CDR1 is SNHLY and CDR2 is FYNNEI in the germline V gene. This CDR3 is 14 amino acids long. The DNA for the CDR3 is TGTGCCAGCAGTGGGGACAGGGACCTGTCTGGCTACACCTTC. This codes for CASSGDRDLSGYTF.

The chain has TRBV19 and TRBJ1-1, with D hard to call. The V end lost 6 bases, the J end lost 4 bases, and 18 bases lay between the germline ends. CDR1 is LNHDA and CDR2 is SQIVND in the germline V gene (reference sequence). This CDR3 has 15 amino acids. CDR3 protein: CASSYMFRIRTEAFF. The CDR3 DNA sequence: TGTGCCAGTAGCTATATGTTCAGGATTCGCACTGAAGCTTTCTTT.

The V call is TRBV5-1, the J call TRBJ1-1, with TRBD1 matching over 8 bases. The germline CDR1 and CDR2 sequences are SGHRS and YFSETQ. V lost 3 bases and J lost 2; bases outside the gene matches: 6. The CDR3 totals 15 residues. The CDR3 is CASSWEGQVNTEAFF. CDR3 coding DNA: TGCGCCAGCAGCTGGGAGGGACAGGTAAACACTGAAGCTTTCTTT.

The chain employs TRBV15 and TRBJ2-7; D ambiguous. This CDR3 contains 12 residues. Trimming pared 3 bases from V and 6 bases from J, leaving 9 bases between. Germline CDR1 reads LNHNV; CDR2 reads YYDKDF (reference sequence). The CDR3, as DNA: TGTGCCACCAGCAGTGTAGCTGGCGAGCAGTACTTC. Translating gives CATSSVAGEQYF.

The chain is built from TRBV29-1 and TRBJ1-1; D is undetermined. Germline lookup yields CDR1 SQVTM and CDR2 ANQGSEA. Trimming removed 7 bases at V and 0 bases at J, with 18 bases between. The CDR3 covers 15 residues. CDR3 sequence reads: CSGKSGGTMNTEAFF. In DNA form, the CDR3 reads TGCAGCGGTAAGTCCGGCGGAACCATGAACACTGAAGCTTTCTTT. Combining the CDR3 with reference TRBV29-1 and TRBJ1-1 gives the whole variable domain SAVISQKPSRDICQRGTSLTIQCQVDSQVTMMFWYRQQPGQSLTLIATANQGSEATYESGFVIDKFPISRPNLTFSTLTVSNMSPEDSSIYLCSGKSGGTMNTEAFFGQGTRLTVV.

The chain recombines TRBV6-5 with TRBJ2-3, with 10 bases fitting TRBD2. This CDR3 contains 14 residues. The germline V gene encodes CDR1 MNHEY and CDR2 SVGAGI. The V and J ends lost 6 bases and 4 bases, in that order; junction bases with no gene match: 4. In DNA, the CDR3 is TGTGCCAGCAGGAAGCGGGGGGGGCCAGATACGCAGTATTTT. Protein sequence: CASRKRGGPDTQYF.

The J gene is TRBJ2-5, the V gene TRBV6-5; D assignment may be TRBD1 or TRBD2 (5 bases each). The CDR3 loop spans 14 amino acids. The germline V gene has CDR1 MNHEY and CDR2 SVGAGI. Between the trimmed V and J ends, which lost 2 bases and 5 bases, there was a span of 12 bases. The CDR3 coding sequence is TGTGCCAGCAGTTACAGCCCAGGGACGGAGACCCAGTACTTC. Residues: CASSYSPGTETQYF.

The J gene is TRBJ2-1, the V gene TRBV11-3; D is unresolved. Germline CDR1 is SGHNT and CDR2 is YENEEA. Trimming took off 5 bases at V and 1 base at J, with 3 bases between the two ends. CDR3 length: 12 residues. For the CDR3, the DNA is TGTGCCAGCAGCCAATCCTACAATGAGCAGTTCTTC. Amino acid sequence: CASSQSYNEQFF.

This clone has a handful of counts. The chain links TRBV19 to TRBJ2-1; either TRBD1 or TRBD2 may fit D (6 bases each). The length of the CDR3 is 15 residues. V dropped 7 bases and J dropped 6 bases, with 19 bases sitting between them. CDR1 is LNHDA and CDR2 is SQIVND in the germline V gene (reference sequence). Written as DNA, the CDR3 is TGTGCCAGTACAAGAGGGGGGCAGCCCGGCAATGAGCAGTTCTTC. Translating gives CASTRGGQPGNEQFF. The entire variable domain, with the rest obtained from reference TRBV19 and TRBJ2-1, is as follows: DGGITQSPKYLFRKEGQNVTLSCEQNLNHDAMYWYRQDPGQGLRLIYYSQIVNDFQKGDIAEGYSVSREKKESFPLTVTSAQKNPTAFYLCASTRGGQPGNEQFFGPGTRLTVL.

J is TRBJ2-3 and V is TRBV6-1, with D possibly matching TRBD2 (7 bases). The CDR3 is 14 residues long. The germline gives CDR1 MNHNS, CDR2 SASEGT. Trimming stripped 7 bases from V and 3 bases from J, with 14 bases between. The DNA for the CDR3 is TGTGCCAGCATGAGGGGGGGTTGGACAGATACGCAGTATTTT. As protein: CASMRGGWTDTQYF.

The chain uses TRBV30 and TRBJ1-2; D unclear. Looked up from germline, CDR1 is GTSNPN and CDR2 is SVGIG (reference sequence). Trimming took 3 bases from V and 2 from J, leaving 7 bases between them. The CDR3 has 12 residues. CDR3 DNA sequence: TGTGCCTGGAGGGTCCTCAACTATGGCTACACCTTC. This codes for CAWRVLNYGYTF.

This chain uses TRBV4-1 with TRBJ2-2; tentatively, D is TRBD1 (6 bases). The CDR3 has 17 amino acids. Germline V CDR1 and CDR2: MGHRA, YSYEKL. V gave up 5 bases and J gave up 1 base, with 17 bases separating them. CDR3: CASSAHTIQGNTGELFF. Written as DNA, the CDR3 is TGCGCCAGCAGCGCACACACGATACAGGGGAACACCGGGGAGCTGTTTTTT.

The V and J genes are TRBV5-1 and TRBJ2-3; D unclear. CDR3 length equals 15 residues. Germline V lookup: CDR1 SGHRS, CDR2 YFSETQ. Between the trimmed V and J ends, which lost 6 bases and 2 bases, there was a span of 16 bases. The CDR3 bases are TGCGCCAGCAACCAAGATGGACGATACACAGATACGCAGTATTTT. Translation: CASNQDGRYTDTQYF.

This CDR3 reads CASSTFRAPETQYF. The CDR3 nucleotides read TGTGCCAGCAGCACCTTTAGAGCCCCGGAGACCCAGTACTTC. The gene calls are TRBV7-9 and TRBJ2-5; D call uncertain. The CDR3 loop spans 14 amino acids. Trimming removed 5 bases at V and 5 bases at J, with 15 bases between. CDR1 SEHNR and CDR2 FQNEAQ come from the germline V gene (reference sequence). Full variable domain (remainder filled in from reference TRBV7-9 and TRBJ2-5): DTGVSQNPRHKITKRGQNVTFRCDPISEHNRLYWYRQTLGQGPEFLTYFQNEAQLEKSRLLSDRFSAERPKGSFSTLEIQRTEQGDSAMYLCASSTFRAPETQYFGPGTRLLVL.

This chain joins TRBV19 and TRBJ1-5; no firm D call. Germline CDR1 LNHDA, CDR2 SQIVND (reference sequence). The CDR3 covers 16 residues. V lost 4 bases and J 1 base, leaving 14 bases between the germline ends. The CDR3 DNA is TGTGCCAGTAGTACCCTGAACACCTTCAGCAATCAGCCCCAGCATTTT. Translation gives CASSTLNTFSNQPQHF.

The chain has TRBV5-4 and TRBJ2-1, with 8 bases fitting TRBD2. CDR3 length equals 17 residues. CDR1 is SGHNT and CDR2 is YYREEE in the germline V gene (reference sequence). V lost 0 bases and J lost 9; bases outside the gene matches: 14. This CDR3 is CASSLAELAGRIGEQFF. The DNA for the CDR3 is TGTGCCAGCAGCTTGGCCGAGCTAGCGGGTCGTATCGGTGAGCAGTTCTTC.